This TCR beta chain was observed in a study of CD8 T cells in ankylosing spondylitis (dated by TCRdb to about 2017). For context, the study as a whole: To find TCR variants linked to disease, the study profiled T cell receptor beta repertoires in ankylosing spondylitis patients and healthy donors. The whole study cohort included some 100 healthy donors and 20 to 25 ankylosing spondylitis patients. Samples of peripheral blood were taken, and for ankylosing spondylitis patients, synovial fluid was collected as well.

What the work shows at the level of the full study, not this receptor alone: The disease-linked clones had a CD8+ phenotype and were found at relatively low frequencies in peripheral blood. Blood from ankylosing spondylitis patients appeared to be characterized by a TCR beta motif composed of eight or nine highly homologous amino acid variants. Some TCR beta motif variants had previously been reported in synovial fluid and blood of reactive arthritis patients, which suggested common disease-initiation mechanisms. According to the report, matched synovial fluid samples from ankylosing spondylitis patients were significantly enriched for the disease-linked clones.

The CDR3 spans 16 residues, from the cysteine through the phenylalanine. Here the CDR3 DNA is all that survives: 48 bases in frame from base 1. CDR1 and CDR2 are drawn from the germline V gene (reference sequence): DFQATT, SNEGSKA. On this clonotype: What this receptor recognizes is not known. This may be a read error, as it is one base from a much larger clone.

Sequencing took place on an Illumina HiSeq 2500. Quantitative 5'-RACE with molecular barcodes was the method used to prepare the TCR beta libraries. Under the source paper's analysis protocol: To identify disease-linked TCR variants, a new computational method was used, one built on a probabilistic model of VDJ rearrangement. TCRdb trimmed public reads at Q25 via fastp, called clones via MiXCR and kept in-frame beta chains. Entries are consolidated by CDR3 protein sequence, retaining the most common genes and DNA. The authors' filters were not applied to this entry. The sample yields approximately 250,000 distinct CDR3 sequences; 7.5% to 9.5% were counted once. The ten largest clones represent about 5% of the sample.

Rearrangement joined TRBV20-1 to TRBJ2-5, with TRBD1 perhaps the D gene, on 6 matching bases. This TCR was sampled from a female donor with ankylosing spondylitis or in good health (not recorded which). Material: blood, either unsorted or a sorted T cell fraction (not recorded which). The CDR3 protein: CSVRGVSRGWQETQYF. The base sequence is TGCAGTGTTAGAGGGGTGTCCAGGGGATGGCAAGAGACCCAGTACTTC.